This TCR beta chain was sequenced for a study of shared clonotypes between healthy human individuals. Profiled with immunoSEQ multiplex PCR; TCRdb holds only in-frame clones, not every one. The sample carries about 1.5 million clones, 95% to 99% recorded once. V lost 4 bases, J lost 4 bases, and 20 bases lay in between. The CDR3 runs 17 residues. Per the germline V gene, CDR1 is SGHTA and CDR2 is FQGTGA. The specimen sequenced was naive CD4+ T cells sorted from blood. The subset here: CD45RA+ positively selected. The chain has TRBV7-3 and TRBJ1-5; weak D call: TRBD1 (5 bases). The clonotype was recovered from a young man in good health. The CDR3 protein is CASSYGADGFENQPQHF. CDR3 in DNA: TGTGCCAGCAGCTACGGGGCCGACGGGTTTGAGAATCAGCCCCAGCATTTT. The complete variable domain, with remaining parts taken from reference TRBV7-3 and TRBJ1-5, reads GAGVSQTPSNKVTEKGKYVELRCDPISGHTALYWYRQSLGQGPEFLIYFQGTGAADDSGLPNDRFFAVRPEGSVSTLKIQRTERGDSAVYLCASSYGADGFENQPQHFGDGTRLSIL.